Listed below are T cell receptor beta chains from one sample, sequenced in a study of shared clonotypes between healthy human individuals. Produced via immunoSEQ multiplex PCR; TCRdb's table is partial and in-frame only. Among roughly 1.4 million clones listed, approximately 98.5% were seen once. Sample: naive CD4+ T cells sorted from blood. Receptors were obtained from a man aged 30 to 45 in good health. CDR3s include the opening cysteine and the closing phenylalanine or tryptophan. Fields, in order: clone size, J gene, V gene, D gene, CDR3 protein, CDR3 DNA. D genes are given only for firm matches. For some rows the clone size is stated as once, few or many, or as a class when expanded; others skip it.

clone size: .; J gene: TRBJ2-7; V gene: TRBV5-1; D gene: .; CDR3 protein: CASSLASVVVGEQYF; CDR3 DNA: TGCGCCAGCAGCTTGGCCAGTGTAGTTGTAGGCGAGCAGTACTTC
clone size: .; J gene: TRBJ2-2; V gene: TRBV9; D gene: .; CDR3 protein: CASSVRVGDTGELFF; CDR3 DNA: TGTGCCAGCAGCGTTAGAGTCGGAGACACCGGGGAGCTGTTTTTT
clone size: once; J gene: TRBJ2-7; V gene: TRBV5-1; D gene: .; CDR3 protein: CASSPISRQYEQYF; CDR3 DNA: TGCGCCAGCAGCCCTATTTCCCGACAGTACGAGCAGTACTTC
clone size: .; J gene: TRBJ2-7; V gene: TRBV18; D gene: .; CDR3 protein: CASSPAGSGYEQYF; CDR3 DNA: TGTGCCAGCTCACCAGCAGGGAGTGGCTACGAGCAGTACTTC
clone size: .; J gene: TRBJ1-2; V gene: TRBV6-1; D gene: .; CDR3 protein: CATYYPGGGYTF; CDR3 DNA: TGTGCCACTTATTATCCCGGAGGGGGCTACACCTTC
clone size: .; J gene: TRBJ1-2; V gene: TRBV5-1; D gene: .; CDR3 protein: CASSLVSPAHGYTF; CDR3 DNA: TGCGCCAGCAGCTTGGTGTCGCCGGCGCATGGCTACACCTTC
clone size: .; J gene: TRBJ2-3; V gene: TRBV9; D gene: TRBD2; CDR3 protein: CASSSLAGSGTDTQYF; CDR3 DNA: TGTGCCAGCAGCTCACTAGCGGGGAGTGGTACAGATACGCAGTATTTT
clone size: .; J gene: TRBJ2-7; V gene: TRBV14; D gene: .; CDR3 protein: CASSQDWAPTGFWEQYF; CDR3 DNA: TGTGCCAGCAGCCAAGATTGGGCCCCAACAGGTTTTTGGGAGCAGTACTTC
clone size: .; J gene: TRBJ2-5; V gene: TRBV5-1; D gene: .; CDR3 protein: CASSLRQVQETQYF; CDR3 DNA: TGCGCCAGCAGCCTTCGACAGGTACAAGAGACCCAGTACTTC
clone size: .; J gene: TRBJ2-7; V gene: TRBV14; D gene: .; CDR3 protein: CASSQEGAGYEQYF; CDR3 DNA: TGTGCCAGCAGCCAAGAGGGGGCTGGCTACGAGCAGTACTTC
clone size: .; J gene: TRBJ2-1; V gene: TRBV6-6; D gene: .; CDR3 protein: CASRGRRVSYNEQFF; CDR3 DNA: TGTGCCAGCAGAGGCAGAAGGGTATCCTACAATGAGCAGTTCTTC
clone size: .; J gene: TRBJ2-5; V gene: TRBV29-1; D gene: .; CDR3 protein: CSVEDQYLGGHETQYF; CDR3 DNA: TGCAGCGTTGAAGATCAGTATCTCGGGGGGCACGAGACCCAGTACTTC
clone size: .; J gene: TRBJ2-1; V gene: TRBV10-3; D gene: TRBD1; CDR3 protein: CAISSGQFGEQFF; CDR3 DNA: TGTGCCATCAGTTCGGGACAGTTCGGTGAGCAGTTCTTC
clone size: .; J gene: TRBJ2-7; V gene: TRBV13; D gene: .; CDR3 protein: CASNLGAEFSFLAYEQYF; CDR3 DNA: TGTGCCAGCAACCTGGGGGCGGAGTTCTCCTTTCTTGCCTACGAGCAGTACTTC
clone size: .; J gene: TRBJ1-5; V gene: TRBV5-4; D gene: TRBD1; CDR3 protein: CASSLDRGNQPQHF; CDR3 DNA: TGTGCCAGCAGCCTAGACAGGGGAAATCAGCCCCAGCATTTT